The 23 T cell receptor beta chains listed next were all sequenced from one sample in a study of blood T cell repertoires in COVID-19. Using immunoSEQ multiplex PCR, the repertoire was profiled, and TCRdb retains in-frame clones only, with some absent. Here the sample spans some 87,000 clones, 70% to 90% being singletons. The sample consisted of peripheral blood. The origin of the receptors is a human donor in a cohort sampled during active COVID-19.

The rearrangement uses TRBV3-1 (or the pseudogene TRBV3-2) and TRBJ1-6; D uncertain. The CDR3 sequence is 15 residues long. The germline CDR1 and CDR2 sequences are LGHDT and YNNKEL (reference sequence). V gave up 4 bases and J gave up 0 bases, with 7 bases separating them. CDR3 sequence (DNA): TGTGCCAGCAGCCGGACTGACTCCTATAATTCACCCCTCCACTTT. This gives the protein CASSRTDSYNSPLHF.

V is TRBV7-2 and J is TRBJ2-7, with 7 bases identical to TRBD1. The CDR3 consists of 15 residues. The V gene's germline CDR1 is SGHTA and CDR2 FQGNSA. Trimming at V came to 5 bases and at J to 0 bases, leaving 7 bases not matched to a gene. The DNA for the CDR3 is TGTGCCAGCAGCCCCGGACAGGTGGGCTCCTACGAGCAGTACTTC. As protein: CASSPGQVGSYEQYF.

V is TRBV19 and J is TRBJ2-3; TRBD1 is a possible D gene (6 bases). Germline CDR1 is LNHDA and CDR2 is SQIVND (reference sequence). V lost 5 bases to trimming and J lost 4 bases, with 13 bases between them. The CDR3 has 14 amino acids. CDR3 sequence reads: CASSPHRAADTQYF. The CDR3, as DNA: TGTGCCAGTAGTCCTCACAGGGCCGCAGATACGCAGTATTTT. The entire variable domain, with the rest obtained from reference TRBV19 and TRBJ2-3, is as follows: DGGITQSPKYLFRKEGQNVTLSCEQNLNHDAMYWYRQDPGQGLRLIYYSQIVNDFQKGDIAEGYSVSREKKESFPLTVTSAQKNPTAFYLCASSPHRAADTQYFGPGTRLTVL.

This clone was seen just once. The rearrangement uses TRBV10-3 and TRBJ1-1, with 7 bases fitting TRBD1. This CDR3 contains 16 residues. Germline V gene data show CDR1 as ENHRY and CDR2 as SYGVKD. The junction had 8 bases not matched to a gene; V was cut back by 4 bases and J by 0 bases. The CDR3 DNA reads as TGTGCCATCAGTGCCCTAGGGGGCAGCATGAACACTGAAGCTTTCTTT. Encoded protein: CAISALGGSMNTEAFF.

The CDR3: CASSQGTAGGEQYF. The CDR3 DNA reads as TGTGCCAGCAGCCAGGGGACAGCCGGGGGCGAGCAGTACTTC. This chain joins TRBV9 and TRBJ2-7, with D possibly TRBD1 on 7 matching bases. The CDR3 has 14 residues. The V end was cut by 4 bases, the J end by 6 bases, with 17 bases between. Germline-derived CDR1 and CDR2 are SGDLS and YYNGEE.

This chain uses TRBV11-2 with TRBJ2-5; TRBD2 is a possible D gene (6 bases). CDR1 is SGHAT and CDR2 is FQNNGV in the germline V gene. The length of the CDR3 is 15 residues. The germline V and J ends were trimmed by 0 bases and 2 bases, with 10 bases remaining between them. As DNA, the CDR3 is TGTGCCAGCAGCTTAGATTTTGGGAGGCAAGAGACCCAGTACTTC. It encodes CASSLDFGRQETQYF.

This chain connects TRBV27 to TRBJ2-1; maybe TRBD1 (6 bases). The germline gives CDR1 MNHEY, CDR2 SMNVEV (reference sequence). Trimming left V 6 bases short and J 7 bases short, with 19 bases between. The CDR3 consists of 15 residues. Here the CDR3 DNA reads TGTGCCAGCAGAGTAAGTCTTGGGACATATAATGAGCAGTTCTTC. This gives the protein CASRVSLGTYNEQFF.

This sequence joins TRBV5-1 and TRBJ1-4; D is possibly TRBD1 (6 bases). From germline, CDR1 is SGHRS and CDR2 YFSETQ. The CDR3 spans 15 residues. The V end was cut by 4 bases, the J end by 0 bases, with 10 bases between. CDR3 bases: TGCGCCAGCAGCCGTTACAGGGCAACTAATGAAAAACTGTTTTTT. This sequence encodes CASSRYRATNEKLFF.

The sample holds a few counts of this clone. The rearrangement joins TRBV19 to TRBJ1-1; a possible D gene is TRBD1 (5 bases). The CDR3 has 13 residues. The V and J ends lost 6 bases and 4 bases respectively, with 12 bases between them. Germline V gene lookup returns CDR1 LNHDA and CDR2 SQIVND (reference sequence). CDR3 in amino acids: CASRGNRGTEAFF. The CDR3 DNA is TGTGCCAGTAGAGGAAATAGGGGCACTGAAGCTTTCTTT. Supplemented by reference TRBV19 and TRBJ1-1, the full variable domain reads DGGITQSPKYLFRKEGQNVTLSCEQNLNHDAMYWYRQDPGQGLRLIYYSQIVNDFQKGDIAEGYSVSREKKESFPLTVTSAQKNPTAFYLCASRGNRGTEAFFGQGTRLTVV.

The chain is built from TRBV28 and TRBJ1-4, with 11 bases that match TRBD1. After removal of 4 bases from V and 6 bases from J, the junction contained 7 bases not matched to a gene. This CDR3 has 16 amino acids. The germline V gene encodes CDR1 MDHEN and CDR2 SYDVKM. The CDR3 region has the DNA TGTGCCAGCAGTTCACCCGGGGACAGGGGGTATGAAAAACTGTTTTTT. It yields the protein CASSSPGDRGYEKLFF.

V usage is TRBV7-2 and J usage is TRBJ2-1, with 13 bases aligning to TRBD2. With V trimmed by 4 bases and J by 0 bases, 3 bases remained unmatched. Germline CDR1 and CDR2: SGHTA and FQGNSA. This CDR3 spans 17 amino acids. The CDR3 reads CASSSGLAGVSYNEQFF. CDR3 nucleotides: TGTGCCAGCAGCTCCGGACTAGCGGGGGTCTCCTACAATGAGCAGTTCTTC.

The chain has TRBV10-3 and TRBJ1-1; 7 nucleotides line up with TRBD1. The CDR3 is 20 amino acids. Losses at the gene ends were 1 base for V and 4 bases for J; bases not matched to a gene: 21. Germline CDR1 ENHRY, CDR2 SYGVKD. As DNA, the CDR3 is TGTGCCATCAGTGAGTTTGGCCTAGGACAGGTAACTGGGGCGGGCACTGAAGCTTTCTTT. Translation: CAISEFGLGQVTGAGTEAFF.

The chain recombines TRBV25-1 with TRBJ1-2; 9 bases align to TRBD1. The V gene end was trimmed by 3 bases and the J gene end by 1 base; junction bases not matched to a gene: 12. The germline gives CDR1 MGHDK, CDR2 SYGVNS. This CDR3 comprises 18 residues. Here the CDR3 DNA reads TGTGCCAGCAGTGAGAGGGCGGGACAGGGTAGGAATAACTATGGCTACACCTTC. Translating gives CASSERAGQGRNNYGYTF.

This rearrangement joins TRBV21-1 to TRBJ1-1; the D call of TRBD1 is as the table states it, not checked on the DNA. TRBV21-1 is annotated as a pseudogene. CDR3 length: 11 amino acids. DNA of the CDR3: TGTGTACAGGTAGCTAACACTGAAGCTTTCTTT. It translates to CVQVANTEAFF.

This clone has a single count. The chain is built from TRBV12-5 and TRBJ2-3, with D possibly matching TRBD2 (7 bases). V dropped 3 bases and J dropped 3 bases, with 13 bases sitting between them. Germline V gives CDR1 LGHNT, CDR2 FRNRAP. CDR3 length: 15 amino acids. The chain's CDR3 is CASGLGGAWTDTQYF. Written as DNA, the CDR3 is TGTGCTAGTGGTTTAGGGGGGGCCTGGACAGATACGCAGTATTTT.

The chain employs TRBV12-2 and TRBJ2-5; the table assigns TRBD2, which was not confirmed against the DNA. TRBV12-2 is a recognized pseudogene. This CDR3 has 15 amino acids. The CDR3 DNA follows: TGTGCAAGTCGCTTACTATTCACCCACGAAGAGACCCAGTACTTC. As protein: CASRLLFTHEETQYF.

This clone has a single count. V is TRBV5-4 and J is TRBJ2-3; TRBD2 matches 9 bases. Losses at the gene ends were 4 bases for V and 3 bases for J; bases not matched to a gene: 9. This CDR3 region has 16 residues. CDR1 is SGHNT and CDR2 is YYREEE in the germline V gene (reference sequence). In DNA, the CDR3 is TGTGCCAGCAGCATCCCTAGCGGGGCGGGGACAGATACGCAGTATTTT. Its protein is CASSIPSGAGTDTQYF.

This chain connects TRBV6-2 or TRBV6-3 to TRBJ1-1; TRBD1 matches at 9 bases. The V gene end was trimmed by 5 bases and the J gene end by 11 bases; junction bases not matched to a gene: 9. Germline lookup yields CDR1 MNHEY and CDR2 SVGEGT. The CDR3 is made up of 13 amino acids. CDR3 in amino acids: CASSLPDRGKAFF. In DNA form, the CDR3 reads TGTGCCAGCAGTCTCCCGGACAGGGGAAAGGCTTTCTTT.

The chain is built from TRBV19 and TRBJ1-4; 8 bases align to TRBD1. The CDR3 is 14 residues long. Trimming removed 5 bases from V and 5 bases from J; junction bases left unmatched: 4. Germline CDR1 reads LNHDA; CDR2 reads SQIVND (reference sequence). This chain's CDR3 is CASSRTGRNEKLFF. CDR3 nucleotide sequence: TGTGCCAGTAGTCGGACAGGGAGAAATGAAAAACTGTTTTTT.

This clone was observed a single time. V and J are TRBV5-6 and TRBJ1-1; 7 bases match TRBD1. CDR3 length: 15 residues. The germline CDR1 and CDR2 sequences are SGHDT and YYEEEE. The V segment lost 4 bases and the J segment 5 bases; nucleotides outside the gene matches: 11. The CDR3 nucleotides read TGTGCCAGCAGCGATACAGGGGCAACAGGTACTGAAGCTTTCTTT. It translates to CASSDTGATGTEAFF.

The chain carries TRBV11-3 and TRBJ2-6; 10 bases map to TRBD1. CDR1 is SGHNT and CDR2 is YENEEA in the germline V gene. Germline trimming cut 4 bases from V and 2 bases from J; bases unmatched to any gene: 2. The CDR3 loop spans 16 amino acids. This chain's CDR3 is CASSSGQGAGANVLTF. The CDR3 DNA sequence: TGTGCCAGCAGCTCCGGACAGGGGGCTGGGGCCAACGTCCTGACTTTC.

The chain has TRBV7-3 and TRBJ2-1; D gene uncertain. V lost 1 base and J lost 0, with 7 bases in between. The length of the CDR3 is 15 residues. Germline lookup yields CDR1 SGHTA and CDR2 FQGTGA. The CDR3 coding sequence is TGTGCCAGCAGCTTAATATGGAGCTCCTACAATGAGCAGTTCTTC. Protein: CASSLIWSSYNEQFF.

The chain couples TRBV18 to TRBJ1-1; D remains unclear. With 4 bases removed from V and 3 bases from J, the gap between germline ends came to 15 bases. In germline, CDR1 is KGHSH, CDR2 LQKENI. This CDR3 is 15 amino acids long. The CDR3 is CASSRMASEDTEAFF. Written as DNA, the CDR3 is TGTGCCAGCTCACGGATGGCCTCGGAGGACACTGAAGCTTTCTTT.